These 20 T cell receptor beta chains originate from one sample sequenced in a study of blood T cell repertoires in COVID-19. The repertoire was sequenced with immunoSEQ multiplex PCR; TCRdb's copy has only in-frame clones and lacks some. The table lists a few hundred thousand clones, more than 85% of them singletons. The material sequenced was peripheral blood. These receptors all come from a person under 35 with COVID-19, enrolled during active disease.

The chain uses TRBV27 and TRBJ2-5; TRBD1 might be the D (5 bases). The CDR3 covers 16 residues. Per germline, CDR1 MNHEY and CDR2 SMNVEV (reference sequence). V lost 6 bases, J lost 3 bases, and 20 bases lay in between. The CDR3 coding sequence is TGTGCCAGCAGCGCCGCAGGGTGGGGTATAGAAGAGACCCAGTACTTC. The encoded protein is CASSAAGWGIEETQYF.

To note about this clone: One end of the junction fails to match germline, which may point to a read error. The chain is built from TRBV5-1 and TRBJ2-2; D perhaps matches TRBD1 (5 bases). The CDR3 is 14 residues long. Per germline, CDR1 SGHRS and CDR2 YFSETQ. The chain's CDR3 is CVSRLDSKTGELFF. Here the CDR3 DNA reads TGCGTCAGCCGGCTTGACAGCAAAACCGGGGAGCTGTTTTTT. Looking up the rest from reference TRBV5-1 and TRBJ2-2 gives the full variable domain: KAGVTQTPRYLIKTRGQQVTLSCSPISGHRSVSWYQQTPGQGLQFLFEYFSETQRNKGNFPGRFSGRQFSNSRSEMNVSTLELGDSALYLCVSRLDSKTGELFFGEGSRLTVL.

The V and J genes are TRBV5-4 and TRBJ2-1; D is unclear. Trimming pared 5 bases from V and 7 bases from J, leaving 16 bases between. The germline V gene has CDR1 SGHNT and CDR2 YYREEE (reference sequence). This CDR3 has 14 residues. The CDR3 reads CASSGPVIENEQFF. CDR3 nucleotides: TGTGCCAGCAGTGGGCCGGTGATTGAAAATGAGCAGTTCTTC.

CDR3 DNA: TGTGCCTGCCCCCGGAAAGCGGGAGGAGGTCAGTTCTTC. Its translation is CACPRKAGGGQFF. V and J are TRBV30 and TRBJ2-1, with TRBD2 identical over 9 bases. The CDR3 sequence is 13 residues long. The trim removed 6 bases at V and 13 bases at J, leaving 13 bases unmatched. Germline CDR1 GTSNPN, CDR2 SVGIG (reference sequence).

V gene TRBV28 combines with J gene TRBJ1-1, with TRBD1 matching over 7 bases. V lost 6 bases to trimming and J lost 4 bases; unmatched junction nucleotides: 5. This CDR3 region has 13 residues. In germline, CDR1 is MDHEN, CDR2 SYDVKM. In nucleotides, the CDR3 is TGTGCCAGCAGATCCGCAGGGGGCACTGAAGCTTTCTTT. Its protein is CASRSAGGTEAFF. The variable domain in full, with the rest retrieved from reference TRBV28 and TRBJ1-1, is DVKVTQSSRYLVKRTGEKVFLECVQDMDHENMFWYRQDPGLGLRLIYFSYDVKMKEKGDIPEGYSVSREKKERFSLILESASTNQTSMYLCASRSAGGTEAFFGQGTRLTVV.

CDR3: CASSLSSGNTIYF. For the CDR3, the DNA is TGTGCCAGCAGCCTAAGCTCTGGAAACACCATATATTTT. This chain links TRBV11-2 with TRBJ1-3; D call uncertain. V was trimmed by 5 bases and J by 0 bases, leaving 5 bases between them. The length of the CDR3 is 13 residues. The germline gives CDR1 SGHAT, CDR2 FQNNGV.

The rearrangement uses TRBV2 and TRBJ2-3, with D maybe TRBD2 (6 bases). This CDR3 has 13 residues. The V gene lost 8 bases and the J gene lost 3 bases, with 12 bases spanning the gap. Germline values: CDR1 SNHLY, CDR2 FYNNEI. The CDR3 DNA follows: TGTGCCAGCGCGTCGGAGGGAACAGATACGCAGTATTTT. Protein product: CASASEGTDTQYF.

The chain combines TRBV4-2 with TRBJ2-7, with 12 bases identical to TRBD2. The CDR3 consists of 16 residues. Germline assignment: CDR1 LGHNA and CDR2 YNFKEQ. V lost 1 base to trimming and J lost 2 bases; unmatched junction nucleotides: 3. The CDR3 here is CASSQGLAGEAYEQYF. The CDR3, as DNA: TGTGCCAGCAGCCAAGGACTAGCGGGAGAAGCCTACGAGCAGTACTTC.

This chain joins TRBV3-1 (or the pseudogene TRBV3-2) and TRBJ2-1; 12 nucleotides align to TRBD2. V was pared by 4 bases and J by 6 bases, with 10 bases of the junction left unmatched. Germline lookup yields CDR1 LGHDT and CDR2 YNNKEL (reference sequence). The CDR3 sequence is 17 residues long. The CDR3 DNA sequence: TGTGCCAGCAGCCTCACCCTCCTAGCGGGAGGGGGCAATGAGCAGTTCTTC. Residues: CASSLTLLAGGGNEQFF.

This chain connects TRBV5-6 to TRBJ2-5, with TRBD2 identical over 7 bases. This CDR3 has 15 amino acids. Trimming at V came to 5 bases and at J to 5 bases, leaving 12 bases not matched to a gene. Germline V CDR1 and CDR2: SGHDT, YYEEEE. This CDR3 reads CASSPRDYPPETQYF. The CDR3 DNA follows: TGTGCCAGCAGTCCAAGGGACTACCCTCCGGAGACCCAGTACTTC.

The gene calls are TRBV29-1 and TRBJ2-7; TRBD2 matches 13 bases. Germline V lookup: CDR1 SQVTM, CDR2 ANQGSEA. This CDR3 region has 17 residues. Trimming took 7 bases from V and 1 from J; bases not matched to a gene: 13. In DNA, the CDR3 is TGCAGCGCTAAAAAGGGGACTAGCGGGGCTGTATCCTACGAGCAGTACTTC. Translating gives CSAKKGTSGAVSYEQYF.

The V call is TRBV7-2, the J call TRBJ2-5; TRBD2 agrees at 11 bases. CDR3 length: 16 residues. CDR1 and CDR2 (germline): SGHTA, FQGNSA. After removal of 0 bases from V and 4 bases from J, the junction contained 4 bases not matched to a gene. CDR3 coding DNA: TGTGCCAGCAGCTTAGCGGCTGGACTAGCGGGAGAGACCCAGTACTTC. Its protein is CASSLAAGLAGETQYF.

The V gene is TRBV19, the J gene TRBJ1-3; 7 bases match TRBD1. This CDR3 comprises 16 residues. Unmatched junction bases numbered 11, after V lost 8 bases and J lost 1 base. Germline CDR1 is LNHDA and CDR2 is SQIVND (reference sequence). The CDR3 sequence: CASRQRQGLSGNTIYF. The DNA of the CDR3 is TGTGCCAGTCGCCAACGACAGGGTCTTTCTGGAAACACCATATATTTT.

The V and J genes are TRBV13 and TRBJ2-1; 7 bases match TRBD1. The CDR3 has 14 residues. Trimming removed 7 bases from V and 3 bases from J; junction bases left unmatched: 6. Germline lookup yields CDR1 PRHDT and CDR2 FYEKMQ (reference sequence). CDR3 amino acids: CASTPGQYYNEQFF. The DNA of the CDR3 is TGTGCCAGCACCCCGGGACAGTACTACAATGAGCAGTTCTTC.

This clone was seen only a few times. The J gene is TRBJ2-4, the V gene TRBV10-3; D might be TRBD1 (7 bases). Germline CDR1 reads ENHRY; CDR2 reads SYGVKD. Trimming stripped 4 bases from V and 8 bases from J, with 12 bases between. The CDR3 runs 13 residues. In DNA form, the CDR3 reads TGTGCCATCAGTGTAACAGGGGAGGACATTCAGTACTTC. Residues: CAISVTGEDIQYF.

This clone was seen only once. This chain uses TRBV7-2 with TRBJ2-1, with 7 bases fitting TRBD2. The V gene end was trimmed by 5 bases and the J gene end by 4 bases; junction bases not matched to a gene: 5. CDR1 SGHTA and CDR2 FQGNSA come from the germline V gene. The CDR3 extends over 14 amino acids. CDR3 sequence reads: CASSTGLEYNEQFF. Here the CDR3 DNA reads TGTGCCAGCAGCACAGGACTAGAGTACAATGAGCAGTTCTTC.

Turning to this clone: The same CDR3 arises from other DNA sequences in this sample as well. The chain uses TRBV27 and TRBJ2-3; D ambiguous. V was cut by 5 bases and J by 0 bases, with 6 bases left in between. CDR1 is MNHEY and CDR2 is SMNVEV in the germline V gene (reference sequence). This CDR3 is built from 13 residues. The CDR3: CASSLSSTDTQYF. In DNA form, the CDR3 reads TGTGCCAGCAGTCTTTCTAGCACAGATACGCAGTATTTT.

Worth noting for this clone: This CDR3 is also generated by other DNA sequences in the sample. The chain uses TRBV5-1 and TRBJ2-7; D might be TRBD1 (6 bases). The CDR3 has 13 residues. Per the germline V gene, CDR1 is SGHRS and CDR2 is YFSETQ. The V gene lost 5 bases and the J gene lost 3 bases, with 12 bases spanning the gap. The CDR3 DNA reads TGCGCCAGCAGTCTTGGACAGAACTACGAGCAGTACTTC. Protein sequence: CASSLGQNYEQYF.

The genes are TRBV12-5 and TRBJ1-6; 7 nucleotides match TRBD1. The J segment lost 11 bases and the V segment lost 5 bases, leaving 9 bases of the junction unmatched. The germline V gene encodes CDR1 LGHNT and CDR2 FRNRAP. The CDR3 has 14 amino acids. CDR3 DNA sequence: TGTGCTAGTGGTGAGGCACAGGGGAACCCACCCCTCCACTTT. Translated: CASGEAQGNPPLHF. Combining the CDR3 with reference TRBV12-5 and TRBJ1-6 gives the whole variable domain DARVTQTPRHKVTEMGQEVTMRCQPILGHNTVFWYRQTMMQGLELLAYFRNRAPLDDSGMPKDRFSAEMPDATLATLKIQPSEPRDSAVYFCASGEAQGNPPLHFGNGTRLTVT.

V and J are TRBV9 and TRBJ2-7; 10 bases match TRBD2. There are 15 residues in the CDR3. Germline V gene data show CDR1 as SGDLS and CDR2 as YYNGEE. Trimming took 0 bases from V and 5 from J; bases not matched to a gene: 5. CDR3 sequence reads: CASSVGGTSVHEQYF. DNA for the CDR3: TGTGCCAGCAGCGTAGGGGGGACTAGCGTCCACGAGCAGTACTTC. The whole variable domain, filled in from reference TRBV9 and TRBJ2-7, reads DSGVTQTPKHLITATGQRVTLRCSPRSGDLSVYWYQQSLDQGLQFLIQYYNGEERAKGNILERFSAQQFPDLHSELNLSSLELGDSALYFCASSVGGTSVHEQYFGPGTRLTVT.